Listed here are 4 T cell receptor beta chains from one sample, sequenced in a study of cytomegalovirus exposure and HLA in healthy donors (dated 2017 in TCRdb). Library method: the immunoSEQ multiplex PCR assay. For the multiplex PCR, a mixture combining 60 forward primers for TCR Vbeta segments and 13 reverse primers for TCR Jbeta segments was used. TCRdb retrieved this table from immuneACCESS and kept in-frame rearrangements only. Not all clones are present; in checked studies, unresolved V genes account for under half, and no reason is known for the remainder. The sample includes approximately 130,000 clones, with 70% to 85% observed a single time. Of the sample, over 2% falls within the top ten clones. Sequencing was carried out using PBMCs. These receptors came from an older woman in good health and CMV-seropositive.

This clone was counted only a few times. V gene TRBV5-1 combines with J gene TRBJ1-5, with no clear D. The germline CDR1 and CDR2 sequences are SGHRS and YFSETQ. The V end was cut by 0 bases, the J end by 6 bases, with 10 bases between. This CDR3 contains 14 residues. The CDR3 loop reads CASSLGSSGQPQHF. Written as DNA, the CDR3 is TGCGCCAGCAGCTTGGGATCTTCGGGTCAGCCCCAGCATTTT.

V usage is TRBV19 and J usage is TRBJ2-5; unclear D gene. This CDR3 spans 14 amino acids. Trimming cost V 3 bases and J 5 bases, with 13 bases left between them. Germline CDR1 is LNHDA and CDR2 is SQIVND (reference sequence). This CDR3 reads CASSIQAREETQYF. CDR3 coding DNA: TGTGCCAGTAGTATCCAGGCGAGAGAGGAGACCCAGTACTTC.

This clone was detected a few times. The rearrangement uses TRBV6-6 and TRBJ1-2, with no clear D. Per the germline V gene, CDR1 is MNHNY and CDR2 is SVGAGI (reference sequence). The CDR3 has 14 residues. Trimming pared 0 bases from V and 2 bases from J, leaving 7 bases between. The CDR3 nucleotides are TGTGCCAGCAGTTACTCGGCAACGAACTATGGCTACACCTTC. The encoded protein is CASSYSATNYGYTF.

V usage is TRBV5-1 and J usage is TRBJ1-3, with TRBD1 matching 8 bases. With V trimmed by 4 bases and J by 0 bases, 6 bases remained unmatched. The CDR3 runs 16 residues. In germline, CDR1 is SGHRS, CDR2 YFSETQ. The CDR3 bases are TGCGCCAGCAGCGCCGGGACAGGAAGCTCTGGAAACACCATATATTTT. It specifies CASSAGTGSSGNTIYF. The full variable domain, with the rest looked up from reference TRBV5-1 and TRBJ1-3, is KAGVTQTPRYLIKTRGQQVTLSCSPISGHRSVSWYQQTPGQGLQFLFEYFSETQRNKGNFPGRFSGRQFSNSRSEMNVSTLELGDSALYLCASSAGTGSSGNTIYFGEGSWLTVV.